This T cell receptor beta chain was identified during a study of cytomegalovirus exposure and HLA in healthy donors. Study-wide results and limits: Productive rates of about 87% or about 30% were seen for most TCR beta V segments in an earlier analysis. TRBV6-2, TRBV6-3 and other indistinguishable V segments were excluded.

At sampling all donors were nominally healthy, likely with unrecorded immune exposures. Remarks on this clone: Its specificity is unknown.

The length of the CDR3 is 14 residues. CDR1 and CDR2 from the germline V gene are SGHRS and YFSETQ. The junction had 6 bases not matched to a gene; V was cut back by 4 bases and J by 5 bases. Primers: 60 Vbeta forward and 13 Jbeta reverse. Only in-frame clones appear in the TCRdb table, and some are missing; sequencing was by immunoSEQ multiplex PCR. The sample carries approximately 97,000 clones, approximately 81% recorded once. The chain carries TRBV5-1 and TRBJ2-1; TRBD1 matches 7 bases. What was sequenced was PBMCs. The TCR was taken from an older woman in good health and CMV-seropositive. The DNA of the CDR3 is TGCGCCAGCAGCAGGCGACAGGGTAACAATGAGCAGTTCTTC. Protein product: CASSRRQGNNEQFF.